This T cell receptor beta chain was sequenced during a study of cytomegalovirus exposure and HLA in healthy donors. From germline, CDR1 is LGHNT and CDR2 FRNRAP. V dropped 6 bases and J dropped 2 bases, with 14 bases sitting between them. The CDR3 contains 14 residues. Generated by immunoSEQ multiplex PCR, the TCRdb table keeps only in-frame clones and is missing some. The sample carries some 290,000 clones, around 90% recorded once. The chain links TRBV12-5 to TRBJ2-7, with D possibly TRBD2 on 6 matching bases. The receptor's source is a man younger than 40 in good health and CMV-seronegative. Sequencing used PBMCs. The CDR3 is CASGIAAHPYEQYF. The CDR3 DNA sequence: TGTGCTAGTGGCATAGCGGCTCACCCCTACGAGCAGTACTTC.